This T cell receptor (beta chain) was captured by sequencing in a study of neurological immune-mediated disorders. Looked up from germline, CDR1 is SEHNR and CDR2 is FQNEAQ (reference sequence). Deletions cut 5 bases from V and 1 base from J, with 17 bases between. The CDR3 contains 16 residues. This clonotype has a count of ten or more. Its cognate antigen is unknown. The time point was: technical triplicate 3. Input was about a million sorted T cells, either CD4+ or CD8+. Synthesis of cDNA was performed by 5'RACE using 10-nucleotide random UMIs. Each CDR3 protein is one row after TCRdb ran MiXCR on the 5' RACE reads. The sample lists nearly 30,000 distinct CDR3 sequences, approximately 16% occurring once. Study-wide points: No expanded-clone CDR3 amino acid sequence recurred across subjects, suggesting private TCR-beta repertoires.

The chain uses TRBV7-9 and TRBJ1-1, with TRBD1 as a possible D gene (6 bases). This TCR came from a female donor with HTLV-1-associated myelopathy (HAM/TSP). The specimen was CD4+ T cells from blood. The CDR3 bases are TGTGCCAGCAGCGAGTTCCTCGGGACAACGAACACTGAAGCTTTCTTT. Its protein is CASSEFLGTTNTEAFF.